This is a list of T cell receptor beta chains from one sample in a study of shared clonotypes between healthy human individuals. This table comes from immunoSEQ multiplex PCR, and its TCRdb copy is limited to in-frame clones, with some not included. Seen here are approximately 810,000 clones, approximately 92% observed once, and the top ten hold less than 25%. Sequencing used naive CD8+ T cells sorted from blood. Receptor source: a man younger than 40 in good health. Both conserved end residues are part of each CDR3. The D gene is left open where the match is weak. Not every row has a clone size; where given, it reads once, few, many or a size class.

D,J,V,size,CDR3,DNA
-,TRBJ2-7,TRBV29-1,-,CSVEFPNRALHEQYF,TGCAGCGTTGAGTTCCCCAACAGGGCATTACACGAGCAGTACTTC
TRBD2,TRBJ2-3,TRBV7-6,-,CASLGAGADTQYF,TGTGCCAGCCTCGGGGCGGGAGCAGATACGCAGTATTTT
-,TRBJ2-3,TRBV19,-,CASSAYGTDTQYF,TGTGCCAGTAGTGCCTACGGTACAGATACGCAGTATTTT
TRBD2,TRBJ2-7,TRBV6-6,-,CASSYSMGGRAYEQYF,TGTGCCAGCAGTTACTCGATGGGGGGGAGGGCCTACGAGCAGTACTTC
TRBD2,TRBJ2-1,TRBV6-1,once,CASRGLAAYNEQFF,TGTGCCAGCAGGGGACTAGCGGCCTACAATGAGCAGTTCTTC
-,TRBJ2-7,TRBV2,-,CASSETPSGFDSYEQYF,TGTGCCAGCAGTGAAACACCCTCAGGGTTCGATAGCTACGAGCAGTACTTC
TRBD1,TRBJ2-7,TRBV10-2,-,CASAVGTGGHEQYF,TGCGCCAGCGCGGTTGGGACAGGGGGACACGAGCAGTACTTC
-,TRBJ2-1,TRBV28,-,CASSLNPQRASNEQFF,TGTGCCAGCAGTCTAAACCCGCAGAGAGCCTCCAATGAGCAGTTCTTC
TRBD2,TRBJ2-7,TRBV13,-,CASSPRLAGVSDEQYF,TGTGCCAGCAGCCCGCGGTTAGCGGGAGTTAGCGACGAGCAGTACTTC
TRBD1,TRBJ1-3,TRBV7-6,-,CASSDTGAGNTIYF,TGTGCCAGCAGCGATACAGGGGCTGGAAACACCATATATTTT
-,TRBJ1-2,TRBV28,once,CASGLVGYYGYTF,TGTGCCAGCGGATTAGTAGGGTACTATGGCTACACCTTC
TRBD2,TRBJ2-1,TRBV11-2,-,CASSRTSGYNEQFF,TGTGCCAGCAGCCGAACTAGCGGATACAATGAGCAGTTCTTC
-,TRBJ1-1,TRBV6-5,-,CASSMNTEAFF,TGTGCCAGCAGCATGAACACTGAAGCTTTCTTT
-,TRBJ2-7,TRBV10-3,-,CAISESGTSYEQYF,TGTGCCATCAGTGAGTCGGGGACGTCCTACGAGCAGTACTTC
-,TRBJ1-5,TRBV2,-,CASSEKGYSNQPQHF,TGTGCCAGCAGTGAAAAGGGATATAGCAATCAGCCCCAGCATTTT
TRBD1,TRBJ1-2,TRBV28,-,CASSLPLTGTSGYTF,TGTGCCAGCAGTTTACCCCTGACAGGGACATCGGGCTACACCTTC
-,TRBJ2-7,TRBV27,-,CASSFSRSSYEQYF,TGTGCCAGCAGTTTTTCCAGATCCTCCTACGAGCAGTACTTC
-,TRBJ2-7,TRBV10-2,-,CASSEGRGYEQYF,TGCGCCAGCAGTGAAGGCAGGGGCTACGAGCAGTACTTC
-,TRBJ2-5,TRBV4-3,-,CASSQSVFQETQYF,TGCGCCAGCAGCCAATCAGTCTTTCAAGAGACCCAGTACTTC
TRBD2,TRBJ2-1,TRBV28,-,CASSPPGLAALGNEQFF,TGTGCCAGCAGCCCACCGGGACTAGCGGCCCTTGGGAATGAGCAGTTCTTC
-,TRBJ2-7,TRBV27,-,CASSLIGSYEQYF,TGTGCCAGCAGTTTAATCGGTTCCTACGAGCAGTACTTC
TRBD2,TRBJ2-1,TRBV7-9,-,CASSFLLAGDMRSDNEQFF,TGTGCCAGCAGCTTCCTTCTAGCGGGAGATATGCGGTCGGACAATGAGCAGTTCTTC
-,TRBJ2-1,TRBV5-4,-,CASSPRVTSGEQFF,TGTGCCAGCAGCCCGAGAGTGACTAGTGGTGAGCAGTTCTTC
-,TRBJ2-7,TRBV29-1,-,CSVEWAGSYEQYF,TGCAGCGTTGAATGGGCCGGCTCCTACGAGCAGTACTTC
TRBD1,TRBJ1-3,TRBV7-9,-,CASSPRTGLSGNTIYF,TGTGCCAGCAGCCCCCGGACAGGGCTCTCTGGAAACACCATATATTTT
-,TRBJ2-7,TRBV30,-,CAWSAGSTTYEQYF,TGTGCCTGGAGCGCAGGGAGCACAACCTACGAGCAGTACTTC
TRBD2,TRBJ2-7,TRBV5-1,-,CASEWTSGSYEQYF,TGCGCCAGCGAATGGACTAGCGGTTCCTACGAGCAGTACTTC
TRBD1,TRBJ2-7,TRBV5-6,-,CASSKAGTGVSYEQYF,TGTGCCAGCAGCAAGGCCGGGACAGGGGTCTCCTACGAGCAGTACTTC
-,TRBJ2-7,TRBV14,-,CASSQGSGTTAYEQYF,TGTGCCAGCAGCCAAGGTTCCGGGACAACCGCCTACGAGCAGTACTTC
-,TRBJ2-3,TRBV2,-,CASSEAGSFTDTQYF,TGTGCCAGCAGTGAGGCCGGCTCGTTCACAGATACGCAGTATTTT
TRBD2,TRBJ2-3,TRBV19,-,CASSVLLRLAGVADTQYF,TGTGCCAGTAGCGTATTGCTAAGACTAGCGGGAGTGGCAGATACGCAGTATTTT
-,TRBJ1-4,TRBV19,-,CASSIMIPGATNEKLFF,TGTGCCAGTAGTATAATGATCCCGGGGGCAACTAATGAAAAACTGTTTTTT